This T cell receptor (beta chain) was sequenced for a study of blood T cells in healthy people across ages (dated by TCRdb to the mid-2010s). For the wider study: Template switching captured roughly one uniquely barcoded TCR beta cDNA molecule per two T cells in model experiments. The study measured age-related changes in TCR beta repertoire diversity using deep sequencing normalized with unique cDNA molecular identifiers. The donors were divided into four age groups: young (average around 16 years), middle-aged (almost 40), aged (about 60) and long-lived (roughly 88). To avoid experimental bias, donors of different ages were spread randomly across the sequencing lanes. For two donors (one aged 18 to 30 and one aged 80 or older), the study analyzed two additional independent replicas of 1 million unique cDNA reads from the same blood draw. The investigation overall reported the following: Compared with the aged group, the long-lived group had more naive CD4+ T cells, fewer expanded clones and increased TCR diversity, suggesting age selection. Observed TCR beta diversity correlated strongly with the percentage of naive T cells measured by flow cytometry. Estimates of total diversity from one million sequenced T cells were regarded as lower bounds and underestimates. Conclusive comparison of naive and antigen-experienced compartments was prevented by the profiling of bulk unsorted PBMCs. Observed TCR beta diversity per million T cells fell roughly linearly with age, and a significant reduction was already apparent by age roughly 40. Donor CMV infection status was unknown, potentially confounding age-related changes in expanded clonotypes.

The 39 donors, aged 6 to 90 years, were systemically healthy Caucasian individuals from Russia. About 10 milliliters of peripheral blood were collected from each donor into EDTA-treated Vacutainer tubes. PBMCs were isolated by Ficoll-Paque density-gradient centrifugation, with at least 7 million obtained per sample. Trizol reagent was used to extract total RNA from PBMCs, with at least 5 micrograms per sample. Naive CD45RAhigh/CD27high T cell percentages were measured by flow cytometry on a PBMC aliquot from every donor. The CDR3 sequence holds 17 residues, the cysteine and phenylalanine included. Here the CDR3 DNA is all that survives: 51 bases in frame from base 1. The germline V end is reduced by 3 bases and the J end by 4 bases; junction bases left unmatched: 14. CDR1 SGHRS and CDR2 YFSETQ were looked up in the germline V gene. As for this clonotype: No antigen is known for it. Per-base quality was not reported, and no clone a single base away is much larger than it.

The library was built by means of 5' RACE. Instrument used: Illumina HiSeq 2500. A second roughly 6 to 12 cycle PCR used a sample-barcoded 5' primer and a J-beta primer mix. Each TCR beta cDNA molecule received a unique molecular identifier from a template-switch 5' adaptor carrying 12 random nucleotides. Each sample yielded at least 3 million CDR3-containing paired-end reads. The Mint cDNA synthesis kit, primed by a TRBC-specific oligonucleotide, was used to synthesize first-strand cDNA from all RNA. Following uracil-DNA glycosylase treatment, a first 18-cycle PCR with universal primers M1SS and BC2_uni_R was performed on all cDNA. As for the authors' bioinformatics: Each sample was normalized by randomly selecting 1 million high-quality reads, each carrying a distinct molecular identifier. Reads sharing molecular identifiers were discarded rather than binned into consensus sequences. MiTCR, set to a Q25 quality threshold and the strictest error-elimination algorithm, was used for CDR3 identification, clonotype clustering and error correction. A nonparametric unseen species model with Euler transformation was used to estimate a lower bound on total TCR beta diversity. In TCRdb, the public reads were trimmed at Q25 with fastp and aligned with MiXCR, with productive beta chains retained. Every CDR3 protein is listed once, alongside the most common genes and DNA of its rows. TCRdb's processing, not the authors', yielded these V and J calls. This sample is represented by 630,000 or so distinct CDR3 sequences; 32% of them were singletons. Of the sample, about 16% is held by the ten largest clones.

The chain is assembled from TRBV5-1 and TRBJ2-7; TRBD2 lines up with 9 middle nucleotides. The sequence was collected from an elderly woman in good health. Donor details come from another sample of the same person, matched by shared clones. Source material: blood. The DNA sequence reads TGCGCCAGCAGCTCTCAAATAGCGGGAGAGATGTCATACGAGCAGTACTTC. Its translation is CASSSQIAGEMSYEQYF.